This is a list of T cell receptor beta chains from one sample in a study of blood T cell repertoires in COVID-19. Measured with immunoSEQ multiplex PCR; TCRdb has only the in-frame clones, and not every one. Here the sample spans 140,000 or so clones, over 70% being singletons. The specimen was peripheral blood. The receptor set was obtained from a woman between 50 and 59 years old with acute or convalescent COVID-19. Both conserved end residues are part of each CDR3. D genes are given only for firm matches. Clone size is stated in some rows and not others, as once, few, many or a class when expanded.

clone size | J gene | V gene | D gene | CDR3 DNA | CDR3 protein
NA | TRBJ1-1 | TRBV5-1 | NA | TGCGCCAGCAGCTTGGATGCGGCGAACACTGAAGCTTTCTTT | CASSLDAANTEAFF
NA | TRBJ1-2 | TRBV6-5 | NA | TGTGCCAGCAGCCCCACAGACAGCAACTATGGCTACACCTTC | CASSPTDSNYGYTF
NA | TRBJ2-2 | TRBV4-2 | NA | TGTGCCAGCAGCCAACCTCTCCGCGGCAACACCGGGGAGCTGTTTTTT | CASSQPLRGNTGELFF
NA | TRBJ1-6 | TRBV6-9 | NA | TGTGCCAGAACAGGGTTGGTCAATTCACCCCTCCACTTT | CARTGLVNSPLHF
NA | TRBJ1-2 | TRBV6-1 | NA | TGTGCCAGCAGTGAAGCGGTGCGGCAGACCCTATATGGCTACACCTTC | CASSEAVRQTLYGYTF
NA | TRBJ1-4 | TRBV7-2 | NA | TGTGCCAGCAGCTTCGGGACAACGAATGAAAAACTGTTTTTT | CASSFGTTNEKLFF
NA | TRBJ1-6 | TRBV19 | NA | TGTGCCAGTAGTAACTTTGACAGGCCCAATTCACCCCTCCACTTT | CASSNFDRPNSPLHF
NA | TRBJ1-2 | TRBV12-5 | NA | TGTGCTAGTGGTTTGGTACTCGGAGGTTTGGCAGCTAACTATGGCTACACCTTC | CASGLVLGGLAANYGYTF
NA | TRBJ2-7 | TRBV25-1 | TRBD2 | TGTGCCAGCCTTAGCGGGAGGGGTTACGAGCAGTACTTC | CASLSGRGYEQYF
NA | TRBJ2-1 | TRBV5-1 | NA | TGCGCCAGCAGCTTGGACTACTCCTACAATGAGCAGTTCTTC | CASSLDYSYNEQFF
NA | TRBJ1-1 | TRBV2 | TRBD1 | TGTGCCAGCAGACAACGGGACAGGGAATACACTGAAGCTTTCTTT | CASRQRDREYTEAFF
once | TRBJ1-1 | TRBV13 | NA | TGTGCCAGCAGCCCCGCGGGGGAGACTGAAGCTTTCTTT | CASSPAGETEAFF
NA | TRBJ1-3 | TRBV3-1/TRBV3-2 | TRBD1 | TGTGCCAGCAGCCCGACAGGGGCCGGAAACACCATATATTTT | CASSPTGAGNTIYF
NA | TRBJ2-7 | TRBV6-6 | NA | TGTGCCAGCACCATTGATAGCCCGCTTTACGAGCAGTACTTC | CASTIDSPLYEQYF
NA | TRBJ2-3 | TRBV9 | TRBD2 | TGTGCCAGCAGCGCTGGCGGGAGTACAGATACGCAGTATTTT | CASSAGGSTDTQYF
NA | TRBJ2-1 | TRBV30 | NA | TGTGCCTGGAGTGTACTCCTCTCCTACAATGAGCAGTTCTTC | CAWSVLLSYNEQFF
NA | TRBJ2-2 | TRBV30 | NA | TGTGCCTGGATACAGGGTGGCACCGGGGAGCTGTTTTTT | CAWIQGGTGELFF
few | TRBJ1-3 | TRBV12-3/TRBV12-4 | NA | TGTGCCAGCAGTACAGGGCCCAGAAACACCATATATTTT | CASSTGPRNTIYF
NA | TRBJ2-5 | TRBV7-6 | NA | TGTGCCAGCAGCTTAGAGGCAGGGTGGGGAGAGACCCAGTACTTC | CASSLEAGWGETQYF
few | TRBJ2-1 | TRBV9 | NA | TGTGCCAGCAGCGTAACCGGGATAGCTTACAATGAGCAGTTCTTC | CASSVTGIAYNEQFF
NA | TRBJ2-1 | TRBV3-1/TRBV3-2 | NA | TGTGCCAGCAGCACGACGTCTAGCGCCGAGCAGTTCTTC | CASSTTSSAEQFF
NA | TRBJ2-3 | TRBV5-6 | TRBD1 | TGTGCCAGCAGCTTAGACAGGGGTCTACTTTATAGCACAGATACGCAGTATTTT | CASSLDRGLLYSTDTQYF
NA | TRBJ2-4 | TRBV11-1 | NA | TGTGCCAGCAGCTTACGCCACACAGGGTTAAACATTCAGTACTTC | CASSLRHTGLNIQYF
NA | TRBJ1-1 | TRBV15 | NA | TGTGCCACCAGCAGAGATTGGAGCGCTGAAGCTTTCTTT | CATSRDWSAEAFF
NA | TRBJ1-5 | TRBV10-3 | NA | TGTGCCATCTCAGGGGCCTATAGCAATCAGCCCCAGCATTTT | CAISGAYSNQPQHF
NA | TRBJ2-1 | TRBV5-6 | NA | TGTGCCAGCAGCTTGGCACAGCTCAATGAGCAGTTCTTC | CASSLAQLNEQFF
NA | TRBJ1-5 | TRBV7-9 | TRBD1 | TGTGCCAGCAGCGCCCCCGGGACAGGAAATCAGCCCCAGCATTTT | CASSAPGTGNQPQHF
NA | TRBJ1-2 | TRBV18 | NA | TGTGCCAGCTCACCGGCGGACCGGGGTAGTGGCTACACCTTC | CASSPADRGSGYTF
NA | TRBJ1-5 | TRBV6-5 | NA | TGTGCCAGCACCAACCAGAATCAGCCCCAGCATTTT | CASTNQNQPQHF
few | TRBJ1-4 | TRBV5-1 | NA | TGCGCCAGCAGCTTGGGGGTACAGACAACTAATGAAAAACTGTTTTTT | CASSLGVQTTNEKLFF
NA | TRBJ1-4 | TRBV7-9 | NA | TGTGCCAGCAGCTTACCGGGGAATGAAAAACTGTTTTTT | CASSLPGNEKLFF
NA | TRBJ1-6 | TRBV6-5 | NA | TGTGCCAGCAGTTACAGACAGGCGACCTATAATTCACCCCTCCACTTT | CASSYRQATYNSPLHF
NA | TRBJ1-5 | TRBV27 | NA | TGTGCCAGCAGTTGGTCAGGTGATCAGCCCCAGCATTTT | CASSWSGDQPQHF
NA | TRBJ1-4 | TRBV11-2 | NA | TGTGCCAGCAGCTTAGGAGGGATCAGGGAAAAACTGTTTTTT | CASSLGGIREKLFF
NA | TRBJ1-6 | TRBV6-1 | NA | TGTGCCAGCAGTGGCCCAGGGACAAGCTCCTATAATTCACCCCTCCACTTT | CASSGPGTSSYNSPLHF